This T cell receptor (beta chain) stems from a study of Graves' ophthalmopathy and Graves' hyperthyroidism. Clinicians diagnosed using symptoms, serum thyroxine, TRAb, thyroid ultrasound and orbital computed tomography. This CDR3 has 15 amino acids. Germline CDR1 is SEHNR and CDR2 is FQNEAQ (reference sequence). This clonotype was observed once. This may arise from a read error, as a much more abundant clone is one base away. Amplification of TCR beta CDR3 regions used RNA transcripts. RT-PCR with HTBI primers came first, then second-round multiplex PCR. TCRdb passed the multiplex PCR reads through MiXCR, listing each CDR3 protein once. The table lists over a million distinct CDR3 sequences, roughly two fifths of them singletons, with roughly 10% in the top ten.

This chain uses TRBV7-9 with TRBJ2-7; D might be TRBD2 (7 bases). Sequenced input: peripheral blood or thyroid tissue (not recorded which). The TCR sequence derives from an adult man with Graves' hyperthyroidism. CDR3 sequence reads: CAGSLRGGGGYEQYF. In nucleotides, the CDR3 is TGTGCCGGCAGTCTAAGGGGGGGCGGAGGCTACGAGCAGTACTTC.